Listed below are T cell receptor beta chains from one sample, sequenced in a study of PD-1 blockade in classical Hodgkin lymphoma. Generated by immunoSEQ multiplex PCR, the TCRdb table keeps only in-frame clones and is missing some. This table holds approximately 84,000 clones, 75% to 85% found once. The source was peripheral blood mononuclear cells (PBMCs), collected before the fourth cycle of nivolumab. Every receptor here comes from a human donor with classical Hodgkin lymphoma. Each CDR3 is given with its conserved first and last residue. A D gene is named only where the DNA matches it firmly. A row's size may be missing; if present it is once, few, many or a size class.

d_gene	v_gene	abundance	j_gene	CDR3aa	CDR3nt
TRBD1	TRBV6-1	NA	TRBJ1-2	CASRGQGAGNYGYTF	TGTGCCAGCAGAGGACAGGGGGCAGGGAACTATGGCTACACCTTC
NA	TRBV5-1	NA	TRBJ2-3	CASSFGSGTDTQYF	NA
TRBD1	TRBV10-3	once	TRBJ1-2	CAITPGQGSFGYTF	TGTGCCATCACCCCGGGACAGGGGAGTTTTGGCTACACCTTC
NA	TRBV6-5	NA	TRBJ2-7	CASGESTYEQYF	TGTGCCAGCGGCGAAAGTACCTACGAGCAGTACTTC
NA	TRBV10-3	NA	TRBJ1-1	CAITPGRSNEAFF	TGTGCCATCACACCAGGCCGAAGTAACGAAGCTTTCTTT
TRBD2	TRBV9	NA	TRBJ2-3	CASSVRSGSVSDTQYF	TGTGCCAGCAGCGTTCGTAGCGGGAGTGTTTCAGATACGCAGTATTTT
TRBD2	TRBV5-1	NA	TRBJ2-2	CASSTGTSGPGELFF	TGCGCCAGCAGCACAGGGACTAGCGGGCCCGGGGAGCTGTTTTTT
NA	TRBV9	NA	TRBJ2-3	CASSLRGDGSADTQYF	TGTGCCAGCAGCCTCCGGGGTGACGGGAGCGCAGATACGCAGTATTTT
TRBD2	TRBV6-6	few	TRBJ2-7	CASGGGNEQYF	TGTGCCAGCGGGGGGGGAAACGAGCAGTACTTC
NA	TRBV5-5	NA	TRBJ2-7	CASSSEGFVHEQYF	TGTGCCAGCAGCTCAGAGGGGTTCGTCCACGAGCAGTACTTC
TRBD1	TRBV27	NA	TRBJ1-1	CASSLTAGGTLTEAFF	TGTGCCAGCAGTTTAACGGCAGGGGGAACCCTCACTGAAGCTTTCTTT
NA	TRBV7-2	NA	TRBJ2-7	CASSSYPTPYEQYF	TGTGCCAGCAGCTCATATCCGACCCCCTACGAGCAGTACTTC
NA	TRBV18	few	TRBJ1-1	CASSGNWDTEAFF	TGTGCCAGCTCCGGTAATTGGGACACTGAAGCTTTCTTT
NA	TRBV7-2	NA	TRBJ2-3	CASRPPGPRITDTQYF	TGTGCCAGCAGGCCGCCGGGACCCAGGATCACAGATACGCAGTATTTT
NA	TRBV5-4	NA	TRBJ1-1	CASSLEQVNTEAFF	TGTGCCAGCAGCTTGGAACAGGTGAACACTGAAGCTTTCTTT
NA	TRBV10-3	NA	TRBJ2-6	CAISEVTGFSGANVLTF	TGTGCCATCAGTGAGGTAACCGGCTTCTCTGGGGCCAACGTCCTGACTTTC
TRBD2	TRBV10-3	NA	TRBJ2-1	CAIRGLASSYNEQFF	TGTGCCATCAGAGGACTAGCGAGCTCCTACAATGAGCAGTTCTTC
NA	TRBV12-5	NA	TRBJ2-1	CASGLRLANNEQFF	TGTGCTAGTGGTTTGAGGCTAGCGAACAATGAGCAGTTCTTC
NA	TRBV5-1	NA	TRBJ2-1	CASSLISGTSYNEQFF	TGCGCCAGCAGCTTGATTTCGGGGACCTCCTACAATGAGCAGTTCTTC
NA	TRBV28	NA	TRBJ1-1	CASSFYPGMAFF	TGTGCCAGCAGTTTTTATCCGGGGATGGCTTTCTTT
NA	TRBV6-5	NA	TRBJ2-1	CASSLTSPQYNEQFF	TGTGCCAGCAGTTTGACTTCCCCTCAGTACAATGAGCAGTTCTTC
TRBD2	TRBV5-1	NA	TRBJ2-7	CASSPGLAGAGSYEQYF	TGCGCCAGCAGCCCGGGACTAGCGGGAGCAGGCTCCTACGAGCAGTACTTC
TRBD1	TRBV15	NA	TRBJ1-1	CASSPGGGEIPEAFF	TGTGCCTCCTCCCCAGGGGGGGGAGAAATTCCTGAAGCTTTCTTT
TRBD2	TRBV5-1	NA	TRBJ2-5	CASSWGLAQETQYF	TGCGCCAGCAGCTGGGGACTAGCCCAAGAGACCCAGTACTTC
NA	TRBV5-1	NA	TRBJ2-5	CASSLESPPGTQYF	TGCGCCAGCAGCTTGGAGAGTCCCCCGGGAACCCAGTACTTC